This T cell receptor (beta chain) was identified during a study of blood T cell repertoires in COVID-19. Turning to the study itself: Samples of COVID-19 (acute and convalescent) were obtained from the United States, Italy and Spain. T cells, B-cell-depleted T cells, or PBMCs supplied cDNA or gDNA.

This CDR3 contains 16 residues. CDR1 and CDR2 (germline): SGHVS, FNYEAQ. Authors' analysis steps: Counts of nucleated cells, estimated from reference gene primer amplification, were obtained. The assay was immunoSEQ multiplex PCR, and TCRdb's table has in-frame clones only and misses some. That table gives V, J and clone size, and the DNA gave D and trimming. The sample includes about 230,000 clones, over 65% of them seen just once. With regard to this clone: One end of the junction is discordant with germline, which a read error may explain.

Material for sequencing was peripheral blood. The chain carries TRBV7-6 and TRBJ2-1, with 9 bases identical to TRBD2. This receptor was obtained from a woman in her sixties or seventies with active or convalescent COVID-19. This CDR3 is CASSISGGGSYDEQFF. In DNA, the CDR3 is TGTGCCAGCAGCATTAGCGGGGGCGGATCCTACGATGAGCAGTTCTTC.